This T cell receptor (beta chain) was observed in a study of tumor and adjacent non-tumor tissue in lung cancer. The wider study: Histology: about a dozen adenocarcinoma, a couple of squamous cell carcinoma, 1 small cell lung cancer. Stage I to III disease affected about nine men and 5 women aged about 31 to 76.

No cell sorting was done before RNA was extracted from the tissue. For this clonotype: A read error is likely, as this CDR3 ends without the conserved phenylalanine or tryptophan. Because the CDR3's place on the DNA is in doubt, the DNA is left out and the CDR3 is given as listed by TCRdb.

The library came from three nested PCR rounds adapted from ARM-PCR protocols. TCRdb fed the multiplex PCR reads into MiXCR, producing one record per CDR3 protein. The profile shows more than 85,000 distinct CDR3 sequences, about 75% of them singletons. Germline V gene lookup returns CDR1 MNHEY and CDR2 SVGAGI. Termini included, the CDR3 measures 13 amino acids. Sequences were obtained from lung tumor tissue. This chain joins TRBV6-5 and TRBJ1-6; the table assigns TRBD1, which was not confirmed against the DNA. This receptor was identified in a woman aged 60-75 years with non-small cell lung cancer. CDR3 in amino acids: CASSYRRDKGFIL.